Each of the 16 T cell receptor beta chains below was sequenced from the same sample in a study of blood T cell repertoires in COVID-19. Only in-frame clones appear in the TCRdb table, and some are missing; sequencing was by immunoSEQ multiplex PCR. This table has some 62,000 clones, around four fifths appearing once. Source material: peripheral blood. The source is a man between 60 and 75 years old with COVID-19, enrolled during active disease.

This rearrangement joins TRBV6-6 to TRBJ2-2; TRBD1 might be the D (5 bases). V lost 2 bases and J 9 bases, leaving 13 bases between the germline ends. Germline loops: CDR1 MNHNY, CDR2 SVGAGI (reference sequence). The CDR3 loop spans 14 amino acids. The CDR3 sequence: CASSYPGIVRELFF. DNA of the CDR3: TGTGCCAGCAGTTACCCAGGGATCGTTCGGGAGCTGTTTTTT.

CDR3 loop: CAIRGGVWTDTQYF. DNA of the CDR3: TGCGCCATTCGGGGGGGGGTCTGGACAGATACGCAGTATTTT. The V call is TRBV10-1, the J call TRBJ2-3, with TRBD2 matching 8 bases. The CDR3 runs to 14 residues. With V trimmed by 10 bases and J by 3 bases, 9 bases remained unmatched. Germline CDR1 WNHNN, CDR2 SYGVQD (reference sequence).

The chain has TRBV7-2 and TRBJ2-3; unclear D gene. Germline V gene data show CDR1 as SGHTA and CDR2 as FQGNSA. Trimming removed 3 bases at V and 5 bases at J, with 3 bases between. This CDR3 region has 11 residues. This CDR3 reads CASSFLDTQYF. The CDR3 DNA follows: TGTGCCAGCAGCTTTCTAGATACGCAGTATTTT.

The gene calls are TRBV5-5 and TRBJ1-5; D unclear. V lost 4 bases, J lost 6 bases, and 17 bases lay in between. The CDR3 has 15 residues. In germline, CDR1 is SGHKS, CDR2 YYEKEE (reference sequence). The CDR3 reads CASSPSDWVAQPQHF. CDR3 bases: TGTGCCAGCAGCCCCTCGGACTGGGTGGCTCAGCCCCAGCATTTT.

The V and J genes are TRBV7-9 and TRBJ1-2; D remains ambiguous. The CDR3 length is 15 residues. Germline V gene lookup returns CDR1 SEHNR and CDR2 FQNEAQ (reference sequence). Trimming took 4 bases from V and 7 from J, leaving 19 bases between them. The CDR3 reads CASSYPLAQRSGYTF. The CDR3 DNA reads as TGTGCCAGCAGCTATCCCTTGGCCCAGCGAAGTGGCTACACCTTC. Supplemented by reference TRBV7-9 and TRBJ1-2, the full variable domain reads DTGVSQNPRHKITKRGQNVTFRCDPISEHNRLYWYRQTLGQGPEFLTYFQNEAQLEKSRLLSDRFSAERPKGSFSTLEIQRTEQGDSAMYLCASSYPLAQRSGYTFGSGTRLTVV.

V is TRBV4-1 and J is TRBJ2-1; 10 bases map to TRBD2. CDR1 is MGHRA and CDR2 is YSYEKL in the germline V gene. The J segment lost 2 bases and the V segment lost 3 bases, leaving 7 bases of the junction unmatched. CDR3 length: 17 residues. For the CDR3, the DNA is TGCGCCAGCAGCCAGGCCCCCCTAGCGGGGGCCTACAATGAGCAGTTCTTC. This translates into CASSQAPLAGAYNEQFF.

The chain combines TRBV7-3 with TRBJ2-3, with D possibly matching TRBD2 (6 bases). Per the germline V gene, CDR1 is SGHTA and CDR2 is FQGTGA. The CDR3 extends over 14 amino acids. Trimming removed 3 bases at V and 2 bases at J, with 9 bases between. The DNA for the CDR3 is TGTGCCAGCAGCTTCGCGGGAACCACAGATACGCAGTATTTT. This encodes CASSFAGTTDTQYF.

V is TRBV11-2 and J is TRBJ1-4, with a weak D call TRBD1 (5 bases). This CDR3 is built from 13 residues. Per germline, CDR1 SGHAT and CDR2 FQNNGV. The V gene lost 5 bases and the J gene lost 8 bases, with 12 bases spanning the gap. For the CDR3, the DNA is TGTGCCAGCAGCACGGACATTGTGGAAAAACTGTTTTTT. Protein: CASSTDIVEKLFF.

The V and J genes are TRBV29-1 and TRBJ1-2; 10 bases agree with TRBD1. The trim removed 8 bases at V and 8 bases at J, leaving 8 bases unmatched. Germline lookup yields CDR1 SQVTM and CDR2 ANQGSEA. The CDR3 has 12 residues. The CDR3 sequence: CSITGQGIGYTF. The CDR3 DNA follows: TGCAGCATAACGGGACAGGGGATCGGCTACACCTTC.

This chain uses TRBV5-4 with TRBJ2-6; tentatively, D is TRBD1 (5 bases). V was trimmed by 7 bases and J by 4 bases, leaving 12 bases between them. The CDR3 has 14 amino acids. Per the germline V gene, CDR1 is SGHNT and CDR2 is YYREEE (reference sequence). The CDR3 DNA reads TGTGCCAGCGAAAAGGGGTTAGGGGCCAACGTCCTGACTTTC. Protein: CASEKGLGANVLTF.

The chain is built from TRBV18 and TRBJ2-3; 11 bases map to TRBD2. CDR1 is KGHSH and CDR2 is LQKENI in the germline V gene. After removal of 5 bases from V and 2 bases from J, the junction contained 3 bases not matched to a gene. The CDR3 runs to 15 residues. In DNA, the CDR3 is TGTGCCAGCTCAAAACTAGCGGGGGACACAGATACGCAGTATTTT. This gives the protein CASSKLAGDTDTQYF.

There are a few counts of this clone. The chain employs TRBV11-2 and TRBJ1-1; TRBD1 matches at 11 bases. The CDR3 contains 16 residues. With V trimmed by 2 bases and J by 11 bases, 13 bases remained unmatched. Germline CDR1 and CDR2: SGHAT and FQNNGV. The CDR3: CASSLTRPGQGGNAFF. CDR3 in DNA: TGTGCCAGCAGCTTAACCCGACCGGGACAGGGGGGGAATGCTTTCTTT.

The chain uses TRBV12-2 and TRBJ1-1. TRBV12-2 constitutes a pseudogene. CDR3 length: 13 amino acids. The CDR3 reads CASRFPVNTEAFF. The CDR3 region has the DNA TGTGCAAGTCGCTTCCCCGTTAACACTGAAGCTTTCTTT.

The chain couples TRBV6-1 to TRBJ2-5, with D tentatively TRBD2 (5 bases). Between the trimmed V and J ends, which lost 3 bases and 5 bases, there was a span of 13 bases. This CDR3 is built from 14 residues. Germline CDR1 is MNHNS and CDR2 is SASEGT. CDR3 loop: CASSDQLGLETQYF. CDR3 in DNA: TGTGCCAGCAGTGACCAACTAGGGTTGGAGACCCAGTACTTC.

Only a few counts were recorded for this clone. This chain links TRBV6-5 with TRBJ1-5; 8 nucleotides line up with TRBD1. The V gene's germline CDR1 is MNHEY and CDR2 SVGAGI. This CDR3 spans 13 amino acids. CDR3 nucleotides: TGTGCGGGACAGGCTCTTTTCAATCAGCCCCAGCATTTT. Amino acids: CAGQALFNQPQHF.

J is TRBJ2-1 and V is TRBV12-3 or TRBV12-4, with D unclear. Trimming removed 0 bases at V and 6 bases at J, with 3 bases between. The CDR3 sequence is 12 residues long. Here the CDR3 DNA reads TGTGCCAGCAGTTTAGCCGTCAATGAGCAGTTCTTC. This sequence encodes CASSLAVNEQFF.